Listed here are 32 T cell receptor beta chains from one sample, sequenced in a study of untreated major depressive disorder. Study-wide findings and caveats: Compared with controls, depressed patients showed more TRBV05-01 (Vbeta 5.1) usage in CD4+ T cells.

Sequenced by immunoSEQ multiplex PCR; TCRdb stores in-frame clones only, minus some. The sample lists approximately 15,000 clones, 75% to 95% occurring once. Their antigens remain unidentified. Sequenced material: CD4+ T cells from PBMCs. The receptors derive from a woman in her twenties or thirties with major depressive disorder.

This chain joins TRBV29-1 and TRBJ2-1, with TRBD1 as a possible D gene (5 bases). Germline V lookup: CDR1 SQVTM, CDR2 ANQGSEA. The CDR3 has 13 amino acids. Trimming took 5 bases from V and 3 from J, leaving 11 bases between them. The CDR3 bases are TGCAGCGTTCAAGTCCAGGGCTACAATGAGCAGTTCTTC. It translates to CSVQVQGYNEQFF.

This chain connects TRBV5-8 to TRBJ1-2; D is uncertain. Germline CDR1 and CDR2: SGHTS and YDEGEE. The V and J ends lost 0 bases and 1 base respectively, with 7 bases between them. This CDR3 is 14 amino acids long. CDR3 sequence: CASSLVRNNYGYTF. The DNA of the CDR3 is TGTGCCAGCAGCTTGGTCAGGAATAACTATGGCTACACCTTC.

The sample holds one count of this clone. The CDR3 region is CASSRQDRGNGYTF. The CDR3 coding sequence is TGTGCCAGCAGCCGACAGGACAGGGGGAATGGCTACACCTTC. The chain uses TRBV7-9 and TRBJ1-2; TRBD1 aligns across 10 bases. The junction had 6 bases not matched to a gene; V was cut back by 5 bases and J by 6 bases. CDR1 SEHNR and CDR2 FQNEAQ come from the germline V gene (reference sequence). The CDR3 has 14 residues. The variable domain in full, completed from reference TRBV7-9 and TRBJ1-2, reads DTGVSQNPRHKITKRGQNVTFRCDPISEHNRLYWYRQTLGQGPEFLTYFQNEAQLEKSRLLSDRFSAERPKGSFSTLEIQRTEQGDSAMYLCASSRQDRGNGYTFGSGTRLTVV.

The V gene is TRBV6-1, the J gene TRBJ1-2; D is uncertain. CDR3 size: 13 residues. V dropped 5 bases and J dropped 4 bases, with 11 bases sitting between them. Germline V gene sequence: CDR1 MNHNS, CDR2 SASEGT. Here the CDR3 reads CASSLRAPYGYTF. The CDR3 nucleotides are TGTGCCAGCAGTTTAAGGGCGCCCTATGGCTACACCTTC.

The chain has TRBV5-4 and TRBJ2-3; D unresolved. Germline V gives CDR1 SGHNT, CDR2 YYREEE (reference sequence). The CDR3 spans 13 residues. V was pared by 5 bases and J by 0 bases, with 7 bases between. CDR3 region: CASSTVSTDTQYF. CDR3 bases: TGTGCCAGCAGTACAGTGAGCACAGATACGCAGTATTTT.

J is TRBJ2-7 and V is TRBV4-1, with 7 bases identical to TRBD2. The CDR3 covers 15 residues. With V trimmed by 2 bases and J by 4 bases, 8 bases remained unmatched. Germline V lookup: CDR1 MGHRA, CDR2 YSYEKL. CDR3 region: CASSQSAGVVYEQYF. The CDR3, as DNA: TGCGCCAGCAGCCAATCCGCGGGAGTCGTATACGAGCAGTACTTC.

V and J are TRBV7-9 and TRBJ2-1; the D gene is possibly TRBD1 (6 bases). CDR1 SEHNR and CDR2 FQNEAQ come from the germline V gene (reference sequence). The CDR3 spans 14 residues. Deletions cut 1 base from V and 7 bases from J, with 11 bases between. The CDR3 loop is CASSLGTGRNEQFF. The CDR3 DNA sequence: TGTGCCAGCAGCTTAGGAACAGGGAGAAATGAGCAGTTCTTC. Combining the CDR3 with reference TRBV7-9 and TRBJ2-1 gives the whole variable domain DTGVSQNPRHKITKRGQNVTFRCDPISEHNRLYWYRQTLGQGPEFLTYFQNEAQLEKSRLLSDRFSAERPKGSFSTLEIQRTEQGDSAMYLCASSLGTGRNEQFFGPGTRLTVL.

CDR3 sequence (DNA): TGTGCCAGCAGCAAAGAAGGAGAGGGGGGATCTGGAAACACCATATATTTT. This codes for CASSKEGEGGSGNTIYF. This chain links TRBV21-1 with TRBJ1-3. TRBV21-1 is a pseudogene. The CDR3 covers 17 residues.

The rearrangement uses TRBV6-5 and TRBJ2-7; D unresolved. The germline V and J ends were trimmed by 5 bases and 1 base, with 15 bases remaining between them. The CDR3 length is 15 residues. Per germline, CDR1 MNHEY and CDR2 SVGAGI. The CDR3 loop is CASSPTWAPSYEQYF. The CDR3 DNA is TGTGCCAGCAGTCCAACCTGGGCGCCATCCTACGAGCAGTACTTC.

V gene TRBV18 combines with J gene TRBJ2-7; unclear D gene. V was cut by 1 base and J by 7 bases, with 14 bases left in between. Germline CDR1 and CDR2: KGHSH and LQKENI. CDR3 length: 14 amino acids. CDR3 DNA: TGTGCCAGCTCACCACGACGGGCCCGCGAGGAGCAGTACTTC. Its protein is CASSPRRAREEQYF.

This clone appeared a few times. The chain links TRBV6-5 to TRBJ1-3, with D possibly matching TRBD1 (5 bases). The CDR3 has 14 amino acids. Deletions cut 4 bases from V and 4 bases from J, with 11 bases between. Germline V lookup: CDR1 MNHEY, CDR2 SVGAGI. The CDR3 is CASSLAGIGNTIYF. CDR3 nucleotide sequence: TGTGCCAGCAGTTTAGCAGGGATAGGAAACACCATATATTTT.

This clone was picked up a small number of times. J is TRBJ1-2 and V is TRBV10-1; no clear D gene. This CDR3 region has 13 residues. From germline, CDR1 is WNHNN and CDR2 SYGVQD (reference sequence). The V and J ends lost 5 bases and 7 bases respectively, with 14 bases between them. This CDR3 reads CASSPGRLGGYTF. As DNA, the CDR3 is TGCGCCAGCAGTCCGGGAAGGCTGGGTGGCTACACCTTC.

The rearrangement uses TRBV27 and TRBJ2-5, with D unclear. CDR1 MNHEY and CDR2 SMNVEV come from the germline V gene (reference sequence). Trimming left V 2 bases short and J 7 bases short, with 14 bases between. CDR3 size: 14 residues. This CDR3 reads CASSLDPWGRTQYF. The CDR3 region has the DNA TGTGCCAGCAGTTTAGATCCCTGGGGAAGGACCCAGTACTTC.

In DNA, the CDR3 is TGTGCCAGCAGCCCGGACAGGGGAAGGGTGTACACTGAAGCTTTCTTT. Its translation is CASSPDRGRVYTEAFF. The rearrangement joins TRBV14 to TRBJ1-1, with 9 bases identical to TRBD1. V trimming: 4 bases; J trimming: 3 bases; junction bases outside the gene matches: 9. Germline loops: CDR1 SGHDN, CDR2 FVKESK. This CDR3 has 16 residues.

The V call is TRBV15, the J call TRBJ1-4; 8 nucleotides align to TRBD1. V lost 7 bases to trimming and J lost 3 bases; unmatched junction nucleotides: 4. This CDR3 is built from 14 residues. Looked up from germline, CDR1 is LNHNV and CDR2 is YYDKDF (reference sequence). CDR3 nucleotides: TGTGCCACCAAGCCGGGACAGGCTAATGAAAAACTGTTTTTT. Encoded protein: CATKPGQANEKLFF.

The V and J genes are TRBV6-6 and TRBJ2-7; D might be TRBD1 or TRBD2, each matching 5 bases. Germline CDR1 is MNHNY and CDR2 is SVGAGI (reference sequence). CDR3 length: 16 residues. V lost 2 bases and J 2 bases, leaving 16 bases between the germline ends. The CDR3 loop reads CASSYRYGTETYEQYF. CDR3 in DNA: TGTGCCAGCAGTTACCGCTACGGGACGGAGACCTACGAGCAGTACTTC.

This clone was detected only once. This CDR3 reads CASFSGRADNEQFF. In DNA form, the CDR3 reads TGTGCCAGCTTCAGCGGGAGGGCCGACAATGAGCAGTTCTTC. The chain uses TRBV6-5 and TRBJ2-1; 10 bases agree with TRBD2. In germline, CDR1 is MNHEY, CDR2 SVGAGI. The length of the CDR3 is 14 residues. J was trimmed by 5 bases and V by 8 bases; bases with no gene match: 6.

The rearrangement uses TRBV28 and TRBJ1-2, with a possible D match to TRBD1 (5 bases). CDR1 is MDHEN, CDR2 SYDVKM, per germline. This CDR3 is built from 10 residues. Between the trimmed V and J ends, which lost 8 bases and 7 bases, there was a span of 8 bases. CDR3 nucleotides: TGTGCCAGCGGGGGTGGTGGCTACACCTTC. Encoded protein: CASGGGGYTF.

This clone was recorded only once. V usage is TRBV29-1 and J usage is TRBJ1-2, with D possibly matching TRBD1 (6 bases). Trimming stripped 6 bases from V and 14 bases from J, with 16 bases between. The length of the CDR3 is 10 residues. The germline gives CDR1 SQVTM, CDR2 ANQGSEA. The CDR3 coding sequence is TGCAGCGTCGAGAATGGGGGGCGAACCTTC. Translating it yields CSVENGGRTF.

The J gene is TRBJ1-2, the V gene TRBV27; 10 bases agree with TRBD1. The CDR3 extends over 14 amino acids. Germline CDR1 MNHEY, CDR2 SMNVEV (reference sequence). Written as DNA, the CDR3 is TGTGCTCCTAAAGGGGACAGGGGCGACTATGGCTACACCTTC. Its protein is CAPKGDRGDYGYTF.

The chain recombines TRBV5-1 with TRBJ2-1; 8 bases fit TRBD2. The CDR3 runs 16 residues. V was clipped by 0 bases and J by 8 bases; unmatched bases: 10. CDR1 and CDR2 from the germline V gene are SGHRS and YFSETQ. The CDR3 region has the DNA TGCGCCAGCAGCTTGGCCGAGGGCGGGAGGCGCTATGAGCAGTTCTTC. Amino acid sequence: CASSLAEGGRRYEQFF. Drawing the rest from reference TRBV5-1 and TRBJ2-1, the complete variable domain is KAGVTQTPRYLIKTRGQQVTLSCSPISGHRSVSWYQQTPGQGLQFLFEYFSETQRNKGNFPGRFSGRQFSNSRSEMNVSTLELGDSALYLCASSLAEGGRRYEQFFGPGTRLTVL.

The gene calls are TRBV2 and TRBJ2-1; 14 bases are a match to TRBD2. The V gene end was trimmed by 6 bases and the J gene end by 7 bases; junction bases not matched to a gene: 2. CDR1 and CDR2 (germline): SNHLY, FYNNEI. The CDR3 extends over 14 amino acids. The CDR3 DNA follows: TGTGCCAGCAGGAGACTAGCGGGAGGGAATGAGCAGTTCTTC. This codes for CASRRLAGGNEQFF.

V usage is TRBV6-5 and J usage is TRBJ2-7, with TRBD2 identical over 11 bases. Germline V gives CDR1 MNHEY, CDR2 SVGAGI. V shed 0 bases and J 2 bases; nucleotides not matched to a gene: 0. There are 15 residues in the CDR3. CDR3 sequence: CASSYSGLAAYEQYF. The DNA of the CDR3 is TGTGCCAGCAGTTACTCGGGACTAGCGGCCTACGAGCAGTACTTC.

The V gene is TRBV30, the J gene TRBJ1-1; the D gene is possibly TRBD1 (5 bases). The CDR3 covers 16 residues. Germline CDR1 is GTSNPN and CDR2 is SVGIG (reference sequence). Trimming left V 1 base short and J 3 bases short, with 18 bases between. The DNA for the CDR3 is TGTGCCTGGAGTGGAGGTGGCTGGCGGGGGGACACTGAAGCTTTCTTT. Translated, it gives CAWSGGGWRGDTEAFF.

This clone appeared a few times. V and J are TRBV11-3 and TRBJ2-5; D not certain. Trimming removed 4 bases at V and 2 bases at J, with 14 bases between. Germline V gives CDR1 SGHNT, CDR2 YENEEA. This CDR3 has 15 amino acids. The CDR3 nucleotides are TGTGCCAGCAGCTCCTTCGGCCTAGGACAAGAGACCCAGTACTTC. This sequence encodes CASSSFGLGQETQYF.

The J gene is TRBJ2-3, the V gene TRBV27; 10 bases agree with TRBD2. This CDR3 has 17 residues. Germline V gene lookup returns CDR1 MNHEY and CDR2 SMNVEV (reference sequence). V was pared by 4 bases and J by 2 bases, with 9 bases of the junction left unmatched. CDR3 amino acids: CASSSRPAGGLTDTQYF. The CDR3 DNA is TGTGCCAGCAGTTCCCGCCCAGCGGGAGGGCTCACAGATACGCAGTATTTT.

The chain carries TRBV7-9 and TRBJ1-5; the D gene is possibly TRBD1 (5 bases). Trimming took off 5 bases at V and 0 bases at J, with 17 bases between the two ends. CDR3 size: 17 residues. The germline CDR1 and CDR2 sequences are SEHNR and FQNEAQ (reference sequence). Here the CDR3 reads CASSLGSGLVSNQPQHF. CDR3 nucleotides: TGTGCCAGCAGCCTAGGTTCAGGGTTAGTTAGCAATCAGCCCCAGCATTTT. The full variable domain, in which reference TRBV7-9 and TRBJ1-5 provide the parts outside the CDR3, is DTGVSQNPRHKITKRGQNVTFRCDPISEHNRLYWYRQTLGQGPEFLTYFQNEAQLEKSRLLSDRFSAERPKGSFSTLEIQRTEQGDSAMYLCASSLGSGLVSNQPQHFGDGTRLSIL.

J is TRBJ2-5 and V is TRBV21-1; the table's D call of TRBD1 was not tested on the DNA. TRBV21-1 is classified as a pseudogene. The CDR3 contains 15 residues. CDR3 protein: CASSPLGQGSETQYF. For the CDR3, the DNA is TGTGCCAGCAGCCCTCTAGGACAGGGGTCAGAGACCCAGTACTTC.

The chain has TRBV6-5 and TRBJ1-2; no reliable D call. Looked up from germline, CDR1 is MNHEY and CDR2 is SVGAGI. Trimming removed 2 bases from V and 2 bases from J, with 6 bases in between. The CDR3 is 13 residues long. The DNA for the CDR3 is TGTGCCAGCAGTTACCTCGGGAACTATGGCTACACCTTC. It yields the protein CASSYLGNYGYTF.

The V call is TRBV6-1, the J call TRBJ2-3; no reliable D call. CDR1 and CDR2 (germline): MNHNS, SASEGT. Trimming left V 7 bases short and J 2 bases short, with 10 bases between. CDR3 length: 13 amino acids. CDR3 bases: TGTGCCAGCACTACCGGGTCCACAGATACGCAGTATTTT. This encodes CASTTGSTDTQYF.

V usage is TRBV6-1 and J usage is TRBJ1-1; no firm D call. V lost 8 bases and J lost 1, with 11 bases in between. Germline V CDR1 and CDR2: MNHNS, SASEGT. CDR3 size: 13 residues. CDR3 DNA: TGTGCCAGCGAGGAGAACAGGAACACTGAAGCTTTCTTT. Protein: CASEENRNTEAFF.

With regard to this clone: Mismatch with germline at one junction end may stem from a read error. The chain is built from TRBV7-2 and TRBJ2-3, with D perhaps matching TRBD2 (5 bases). Germline V lookup: CDR1 SGHTA, CDR2 FQGNSA. CDR3 length: 16 amino acids. The CDR3 DNA reads as TGTGCCAGCAGGTTAGCGCGACGTAGTTTAGCAGATACGCAGTATTTT. Its protein is CASRLARRSLADTQYF.